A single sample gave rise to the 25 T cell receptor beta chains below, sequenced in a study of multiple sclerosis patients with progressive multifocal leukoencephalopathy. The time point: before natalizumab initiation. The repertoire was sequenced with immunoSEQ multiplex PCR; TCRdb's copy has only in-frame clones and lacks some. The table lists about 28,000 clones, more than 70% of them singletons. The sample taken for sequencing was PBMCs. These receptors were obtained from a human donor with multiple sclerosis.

CDR3 protein: CASSPWGQPPEAFF. In DNA, the CDR3 is TGTGCCAGCTCACCGTGGGGACAGCCTCCTGAAGCTTTCTTT. The V call is TRBV18, the J call TRBJ1-1; 7 positions match TRBD1. The CDR3 loop spans 14 amino acids. Germline assignment: CDR1 KGHSH and CDR2 LQKENI. Trimming at V came to 3 bases and at J to 6 bases, leaving 7 bases not matched to a gene.

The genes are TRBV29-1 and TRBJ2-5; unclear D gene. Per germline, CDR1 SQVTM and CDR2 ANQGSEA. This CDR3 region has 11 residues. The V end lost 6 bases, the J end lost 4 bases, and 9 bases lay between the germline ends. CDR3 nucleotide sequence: TGCAGCGTCTTACGAAGAGAGACCCAGTACTTC. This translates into CSVLRRETQYF.

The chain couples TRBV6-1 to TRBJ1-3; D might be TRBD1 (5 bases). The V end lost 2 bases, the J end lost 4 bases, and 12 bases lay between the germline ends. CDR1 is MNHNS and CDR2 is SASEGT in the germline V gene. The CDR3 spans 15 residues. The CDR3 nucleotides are TGTGCCAGCAGTGAAATAGTCGGGGCAGGAAACACCATATATTTT. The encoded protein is CASSEIVGAGNTIYF.

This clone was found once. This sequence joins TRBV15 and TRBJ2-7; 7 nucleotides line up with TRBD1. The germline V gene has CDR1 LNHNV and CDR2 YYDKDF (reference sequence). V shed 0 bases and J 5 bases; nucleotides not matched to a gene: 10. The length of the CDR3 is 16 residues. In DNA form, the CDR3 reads TGTGCCACCAGCAGAGATCGGGACAGTCTGTGGAACGAGCAGTACTTC. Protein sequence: CATSRDRDSLWNEQYF.

The CDR3: CASSLAGPGGYTF. Written as DNA, the CDR3 is TGTGCCAGCAGCTTAGCGGGTCCTGGGGGCTACACCTTC. V gene TRBV7-2 combines with J gene TRBJ1-2; the D is unclear. CDR3 length: 13 amino acids. The V end lost 0 bases, the J end lost 8 bases, and 10 bases lay between the germline ends. Germline-derived CDR1 and CDR2 are SGHTA and FQGNSA.

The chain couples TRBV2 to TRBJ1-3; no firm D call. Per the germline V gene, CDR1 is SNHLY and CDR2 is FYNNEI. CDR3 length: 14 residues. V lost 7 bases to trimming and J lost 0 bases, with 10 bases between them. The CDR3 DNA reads TGTGCCAGCATGACGGATATCTCTGGAAACACCATATATTTT. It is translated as CASMTDISGNTIYF.

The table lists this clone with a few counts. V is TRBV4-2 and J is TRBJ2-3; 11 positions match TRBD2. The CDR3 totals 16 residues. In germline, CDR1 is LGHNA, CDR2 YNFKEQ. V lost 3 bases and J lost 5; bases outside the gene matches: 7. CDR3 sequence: CASSQSSGGLIDTQYF. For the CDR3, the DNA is TGTGCCAGCAGCCAGTCTAGCGGGGGGCTCATAGATACGCAGTATTTT.

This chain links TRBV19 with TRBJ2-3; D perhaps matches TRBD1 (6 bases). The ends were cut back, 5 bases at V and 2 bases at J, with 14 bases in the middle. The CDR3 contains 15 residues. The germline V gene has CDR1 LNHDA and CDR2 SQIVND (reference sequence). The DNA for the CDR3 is TGTGCCAGTAGTCACAGGGTCGCCGTCACAGATACGCAGTATTTT. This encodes CASSHRVAVTDTQYF.

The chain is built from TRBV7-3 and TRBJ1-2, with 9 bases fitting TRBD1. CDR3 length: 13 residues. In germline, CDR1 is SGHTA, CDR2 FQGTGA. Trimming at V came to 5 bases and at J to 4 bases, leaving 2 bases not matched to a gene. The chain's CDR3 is CASSPDRGYGYTF. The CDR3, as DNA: TGTGCCAGCAGCCCGGACAGGGGCTATGGCTACACCTTC. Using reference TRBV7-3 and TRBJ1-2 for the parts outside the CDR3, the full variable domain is GAGVSQTPSNKVTEKGKYVELRCDPISGHTALYWYRQSLGQGPEFLIYFQGTGAADDSGLPNDRFFAVRPEGSVSTLKIQRTERGDSAVYLCASSPDRGYGYTFGSGTRLTVV.

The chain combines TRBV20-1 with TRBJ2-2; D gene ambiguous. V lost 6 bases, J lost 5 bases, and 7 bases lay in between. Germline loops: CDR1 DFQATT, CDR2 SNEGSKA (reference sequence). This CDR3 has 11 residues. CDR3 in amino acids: CSALRTGELFF. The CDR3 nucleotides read TGCAGTGCCCTTCGGACCGGGGAGCTGTTTTTT.

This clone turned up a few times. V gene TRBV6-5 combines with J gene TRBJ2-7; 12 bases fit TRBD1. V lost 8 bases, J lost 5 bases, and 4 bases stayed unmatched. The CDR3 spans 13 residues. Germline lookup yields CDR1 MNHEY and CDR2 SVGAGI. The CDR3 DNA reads TGTGCCAGCTGGGGGACAGGGGGCCACGAGCAGTACTTC. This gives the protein CASWGTGGHEQYF.

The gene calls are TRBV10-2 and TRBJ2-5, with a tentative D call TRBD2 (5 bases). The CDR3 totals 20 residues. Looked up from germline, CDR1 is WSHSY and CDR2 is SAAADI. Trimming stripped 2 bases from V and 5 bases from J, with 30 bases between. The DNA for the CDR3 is TGCGCCAGCAGTGAGCGCTTCATGTCAGAGAGGGCGGAATACACGGAGACCCAGTACTTC. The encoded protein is CASSERFMSERAEYTETQYF.

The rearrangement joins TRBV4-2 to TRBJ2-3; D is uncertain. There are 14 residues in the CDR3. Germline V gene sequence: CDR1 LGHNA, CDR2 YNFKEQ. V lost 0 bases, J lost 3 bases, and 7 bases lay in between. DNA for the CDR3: TGTGCCAGCAGCCAAGAAGAACTTACAGATACGCAGTATTTT. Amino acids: CASSQEELTDTQYF.

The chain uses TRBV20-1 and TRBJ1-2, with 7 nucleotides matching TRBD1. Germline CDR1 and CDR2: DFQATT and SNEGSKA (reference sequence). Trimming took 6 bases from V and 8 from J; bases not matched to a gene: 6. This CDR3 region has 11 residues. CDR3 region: CSAQTGNGYTF. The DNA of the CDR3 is TGCAGTGCCCAGACAGGGAACGGCTACACCTTC.

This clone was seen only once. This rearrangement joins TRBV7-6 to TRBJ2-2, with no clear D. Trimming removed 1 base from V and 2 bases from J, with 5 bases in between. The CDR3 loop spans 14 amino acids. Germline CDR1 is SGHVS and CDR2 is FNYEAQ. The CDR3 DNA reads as TGTGCCAGCAGCTTAGGTACTAACACCGGGGAGCTGTTTTTT. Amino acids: CASSLGTNTGELFF.

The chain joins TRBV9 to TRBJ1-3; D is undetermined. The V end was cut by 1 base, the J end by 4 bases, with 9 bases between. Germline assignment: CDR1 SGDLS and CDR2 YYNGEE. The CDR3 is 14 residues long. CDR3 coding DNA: TGTGCCAGCAGCGTAAGCGACATGGGAAACACCATATATTTT. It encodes CASSVSDMGNTIYF.

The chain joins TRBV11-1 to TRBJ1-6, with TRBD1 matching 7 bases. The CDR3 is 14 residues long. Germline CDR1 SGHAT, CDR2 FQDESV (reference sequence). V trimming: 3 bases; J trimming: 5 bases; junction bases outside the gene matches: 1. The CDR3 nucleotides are TGTGCCAGCAGCTTCAGGGGGAATAATTCACCCCTCCACTTT. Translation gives CASSFRGNNSPLHF.

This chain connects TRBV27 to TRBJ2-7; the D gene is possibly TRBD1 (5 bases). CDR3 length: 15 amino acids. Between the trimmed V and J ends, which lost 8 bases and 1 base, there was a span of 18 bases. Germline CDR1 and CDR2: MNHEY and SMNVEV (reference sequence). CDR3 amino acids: CASGGAPITSYEQYF. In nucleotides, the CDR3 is TGTGCCAGCGGTGGGGCTCCAATTACATCCTACGAGCAGTACTTC.

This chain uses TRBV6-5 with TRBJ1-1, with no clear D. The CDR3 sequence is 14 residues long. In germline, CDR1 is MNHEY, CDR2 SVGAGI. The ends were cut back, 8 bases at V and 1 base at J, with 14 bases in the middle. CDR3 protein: CASGWRQANTEAFF. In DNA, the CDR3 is TGTGCCAGCGGTTGGAGGCAGGCGAACACTGAAGCTTTCTTT.

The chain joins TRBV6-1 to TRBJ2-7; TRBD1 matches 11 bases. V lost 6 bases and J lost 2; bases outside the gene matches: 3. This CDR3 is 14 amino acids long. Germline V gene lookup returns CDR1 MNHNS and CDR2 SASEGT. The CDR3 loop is CASSRTGGTYEQYF. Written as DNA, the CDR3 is TGTGCCAGCAGCCGGACAGGGGGCACCTACGAGCAGTACTTC.

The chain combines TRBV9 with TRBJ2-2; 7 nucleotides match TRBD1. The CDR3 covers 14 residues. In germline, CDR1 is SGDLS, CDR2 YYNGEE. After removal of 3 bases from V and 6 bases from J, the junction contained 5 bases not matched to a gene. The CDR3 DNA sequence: TGTGCCAGCAGCGGAACAGGGGCGGCCGGGGAGCTGTTTTTT. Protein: CASSGTGAAGELFF.

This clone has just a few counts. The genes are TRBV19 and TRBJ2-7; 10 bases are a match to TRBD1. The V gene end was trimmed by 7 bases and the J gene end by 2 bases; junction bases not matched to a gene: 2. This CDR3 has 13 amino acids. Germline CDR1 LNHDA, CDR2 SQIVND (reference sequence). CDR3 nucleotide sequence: TGTGCCAGTACCGGACAGGGGGCCTACGAGCAGTACTTC. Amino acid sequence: CASTGQGAYEQYF.

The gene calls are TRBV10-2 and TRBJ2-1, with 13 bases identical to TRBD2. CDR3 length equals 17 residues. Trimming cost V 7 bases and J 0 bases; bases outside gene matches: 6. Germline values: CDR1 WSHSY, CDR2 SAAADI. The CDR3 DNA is TGCGCCAGCATTGGACTAGCGGGGGTCAACTCCTACAATGAGCAGTTCTTC. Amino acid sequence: CASIGLAGVNSYNEQFF.

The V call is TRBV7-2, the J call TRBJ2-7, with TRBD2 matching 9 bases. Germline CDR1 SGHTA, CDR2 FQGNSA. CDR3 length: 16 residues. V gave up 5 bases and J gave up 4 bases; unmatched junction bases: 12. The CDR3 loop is CASSHRGRGGVYEQYF. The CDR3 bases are TGTGCCAGCAGCCACAGAGGGCGCGGGGGGGTATACGAGCAGTACTTC. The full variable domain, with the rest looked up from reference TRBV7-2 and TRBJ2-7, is GAGVSQSPSNKVTEKGKDVELRCDPISGHTALYWYRQSLGQGLEFLIYFQGNSAPDKSGLPSDRFSAERTGGSVSTLTIQRTQQEDSAVYLCASSHRGRGGVYEQYFGPGTRLTVT.

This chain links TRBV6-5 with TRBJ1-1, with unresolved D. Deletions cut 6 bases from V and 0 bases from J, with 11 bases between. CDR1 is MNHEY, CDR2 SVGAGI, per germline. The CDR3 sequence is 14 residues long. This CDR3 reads CASSPVRVNTEAFF. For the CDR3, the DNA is TGTGCCAGCAGCCCCGTAAGGGTGAACACTGAAGCTTTCTTT.